This is a list of T cell receptor beta chains from one sample in a study of blood T cell repertoires in COVID-19. Repertoires were generated with immunoSEQ multiplex PCR, while TCRdb's copy carries only in-frame clones and drops some. The sample has around 370,000 clones, about 88% seen once. Sequenced: PBMCs or T cells enriched from blood (not recorded which). Receptor source: a woman in her late teens or twenties who had recovered from COVID-19. Both conserved end residues are trimmed from each CDR3. The size field is filled for only some rows; it gives once, few, many or a size class.

>NA|TRBV4-3|13|TRBJ1-2
ASSQRSDRNYGYT
>once|TRBV30|12|TRBJ1-6
AWNDRSGNSPLH
>once|TRBV4-1|12|TRBJ2-7
ASSHFTGGSEQY
>NA|TRBV7-2|14|TRBJ2-7
ASSLGRGTGDYEQY
>few|TRBV28|14|TRBJ1-1
ASSYPWTGINTEAF
>NA|TRBV6-5|12|TRBJ2-1
ASLGGSPLNEQF
>NA|TRBV19|13|TRBJ2-7
ASSDQGVSSYEQY
>NA|TRBV10-3|12|TRBJ2-2
AISVQGFTGELF
>NA|TRBV7-9|13|TRBJ1-3
ASSLGSLAGNTIY
>NA|TRBV7-9|12|TRBJ1-6
ASSSTGGGSPLH
>NA|TRBV6-5|11|TRBJ2-7
ASGTRDSYEQY
>NA|TRBV7-2|11|TRBJ1-1
ASSQDRNTEAF
>NA|TRBV18|18|TRBJ2-1
ASSPILGTSGGSSYNEQF
>NA|TRBV5-1|13|TRBJ1-5
ASSLTPGVDQPQH
>once|TRBV7-2|12|TRBJ1-2
ASRLRGGGYGYT